The 5 T cell receptor beta chains below all came from one sample that was sequenced in a study of shared T cell receptors in the human thymus. Clones were sequenced by immunoSEQ multiplex PCR, and TCRdb holds only the in-frame ones, with some missing. Of approximately 760,000 clones listed, over 75% are singletons. The same data also went into a second study, on human thymus T cells.

The specimen sequenced was thymocytes. Receptor source: a girl less than two years old with a congenital heart defect.

The rearrangement uses TRBV7-9 and TRBJ1-1; 12 bases are shared with TRBD1. Germline assignment: CDR1 SEHNR and CDR2 FQNEAQ (reference sequence). The CDR3 runs 18 residues. The J segment lost 2 bases and the V segment lost 5 bases, leaving 12 bases of the junction unmatched. In DNA, the CDR3 is TGTGCCAGCAGCCTCCGGGACAGGGGGCGACTAAGAAACACTGAAGCTTTCTTT. Translated, it gives CASSLRDRGRLRNTEAFF.

The CDR3 loop is CASSLGTGSSNQPQHF. The CDR3 DNA sequence: TGCGCCAGCAGCTTAGGGACAGGGTCCAGCAATCAGCCCCAGCATTTT. The chain uses TRBV5-1 and TRBJ1-5; 9 positions agree with TRBD1. V lost 2 bases and J lost 1; bases outside the gene matches: 4. There are 16 residues in the CDR3. Germline CDR1 SGHRS, CDR2 YFSETQ.

V gene TRBV5-1 combines with J gene TRBJ1-2; D might be TRBD1 (6 bases). Germline lookup yields CDR1 SGHRS and CDR2 YFSETQ. The CDR3 consists of 16 residues. Trimming stripped 4 bases from V and 8 bases from J, with 24 bases between. CDR3 bases: TGCGCCAGCAGCCGCCAGAGTATGGGGGCCTTTATAGGCTACACCTTC. Residues: CASSRQSMGAFIGYTF. Full variable domain (remainder filled in from reference TRBV5-1 and TRBJ1-2): KAGVTQTPRYLIKTRGQQVTLSCSPISGHRSVSWYQQTPGQGLQFLFEYFSETQRNKGNFPGRFSGRQFSNSRSEMNVSTLELGDSALYLCASSRQSMGAFIGYTFGSGTRLTVV.

This sequence joins TRBV7-9 and TRBJ2-5; D might be TRBD1 (5 bases). The J call may be in error: the DNA end matches TRBJ2-7 better. The CDR3 is 13 amino acids. Germline CDR1 is SEHNR and CDR2 is FQNEAQ (reference sequence). The CDR3 bases are TGTGCCAGCAGCTTAGCAGGGGTGGGCGAGCAGTACTTC. This gives the protein CASSLAGVGEQYF.

The V gene is TRBV5-5, the J gene TRBJ1-5; D is perhaps TRBD1 (6 bases). The CDR3 runs 15 residues. Trimming cost V 4 bases and J 4 bases, with 15 bases left between them. Germline lookup yields CDR1 SGHKS and CDR2 YYEKEE (reference sequence). The CDR3 DNA follows: TGTGCCAGCAGCCCCCTGGGGCAGGGGAATCAGCCCCAGCATTTT. This translates into CASSPLGQGNQPQHF.